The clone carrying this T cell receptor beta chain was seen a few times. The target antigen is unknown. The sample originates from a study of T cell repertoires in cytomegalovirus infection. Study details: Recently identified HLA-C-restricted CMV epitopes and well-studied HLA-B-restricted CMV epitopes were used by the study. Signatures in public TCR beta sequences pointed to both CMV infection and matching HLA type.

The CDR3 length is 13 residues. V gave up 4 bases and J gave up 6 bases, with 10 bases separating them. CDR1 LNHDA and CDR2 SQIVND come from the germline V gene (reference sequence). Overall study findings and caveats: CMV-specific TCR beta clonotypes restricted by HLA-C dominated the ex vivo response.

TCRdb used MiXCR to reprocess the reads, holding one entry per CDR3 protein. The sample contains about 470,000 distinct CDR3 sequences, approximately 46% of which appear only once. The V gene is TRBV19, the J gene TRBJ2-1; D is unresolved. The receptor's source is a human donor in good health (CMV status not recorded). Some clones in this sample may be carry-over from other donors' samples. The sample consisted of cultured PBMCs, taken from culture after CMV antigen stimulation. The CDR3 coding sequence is TGTGCCAGTAGTAACGACCTTTCCAATGAGCAGTTCTTC. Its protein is CASSNDLSNEQFF. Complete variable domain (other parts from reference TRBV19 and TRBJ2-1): DGGITQSPKYLFRKEGQNVTLSCEQNLNHDAMYWYRQDPGQGLRLIYYSQIVNDFQKGDIAEGYSVSREKKESFPLTVTSAQKNPTAFYLCASSNDLSNEQFFGPGTRLTVL.